This TCR beta chain was identified during a study of cytomegalovirus exposure and HLA in healthy donors. Notes on the study in general: The authors later linked a missense DCLRE1C variant to TCR beta V- and J-gene trimming. In most subjects, TCR beta sequences reportedly gave accurate predictions of HLA-A and HLA-B alleles. After further analysis at a later stage, roughly 16,000 TCR beta sequences were associated with HLA alleles at 0.05 false discovery rate.

The PCR ran on 60 Vbeta and 13 Jbeta primers. The protocol was immunoSEQ multiplex PCR, while the TCRdb copy is restricted to in-frame clones and leaves out a portion. The table records about 170,000 clones, about 82% of them present only once. The germline CDR1 and CDR2 sequences are MNHEY and SVGAGI. The CDR3 is made up of 14 amino acids. V trimming: 6 bases; J trimming: 4 bases; junction bases outside the gene matches: 8. This clone appeared a single time. Its antigen is as yet unknown. The rearrangement links TRBV6-5 to TRBJ1-1; 7 nucleotides line up with TRBD1. Sequences were obtained from PBMCs. The sequence came from a woman aged 18 to 35 in good health and CMV-seronegative. CDR3 protein: CASRPGQVPTEAFF. The DNA of the CDR3 is TGTGCCAGCAGACCAGGACAGGTGCCCACTGAAGCTTTCTTT.